The 7 T cell receptor beta chains reported below all come from one sample, sequenced in a study of PD-L1 blockade in urothelial cancer. Time point: peripheral blood 6 weeks after treatment start. Assay used: immunoSEQ multiplex PCR; TCRdb lists only in-frame clones, some missing. The sample consists of approximately 120,000 clones, roughly 82% of them appearing once. The material was PBMCs, obtained around atezolizumab (anti-PD-L1) treatment. The receptors were gathered from a man in his fifties or sixties with urothelial cancer.

The CDR3 here is CASSTGGIHEQYF. The DNA for the CDR3 is TGTGCCAGCAGCACCGGGGGGATCCACGAGCAGTACTTC. The chain joins TRBV27 to TRBJ2-7; 7 nucleotides line up with TRBD2. Germline loops: CDR1 MNHEY, CDR2 SMNVEV (reference sequence). This CDR3 contains 13 residues. The junction had 7 bases not matched to a gene; V was cut back by 6 bases and J by 5 bases.

As regards this clone: A junction boundary mismatches the germline segment, possibly from a read error. The genes are TRBV7-7 and TRBJ2-1, with TRBD1 identical over 7 bases. The CDR3 totals 12 residues. Germline CDR1 reads SSHAT; CDR2 reads FNYEAQ (reference sequence). CDR3 in amino acids: CASSNHRGEQFF. The CDR3 coding sequence is TGTGCTAGCAGCAACCACAGGGGTGAGCAGTTCTTC.

This clone has only a few counts. This chain links TRBV28 with TRBJ2-7, with D possibly TRBD1 on 6 matching bases. This CDR3 has 15 amino acids. Trimming took off 5 bases at V and 3 bases at J, with 17 bases between the two ends. Germline lookup yields CDR1 MDHEN and CDR2 SYDVKM. For the CDR3, the DNA is TGTGCCAGCAGTCCCCCTGACAGGTCCAACTACGAGCAGTACTTC. Translating gives CASSPPDRSNYEQYF.

This chain links TRBV5-1 with TRBJ2-3; no clear D. V dropped 2 bases and J dropped 4 bases, with 5 bases sitting between them. From germline, CDR1 is SGHRS and CDR2 YFSETQ. CDR3 length equals 12 residues. CDR3 sequence: CASSFFADTQYF. Written as DNA, the CDR3 is TGCGCCAGCAGCTTTTTCGCAGATACGCAGTATTTT.

CDR3 loop: CASSRLSGRETQYF. CDR3 in DNA: TGTGCCAGTAGTCGGCTGAGCGGGAGGGAGACCCAGTACTTC. The chain has TRBV19 and TRBJ2-5; 9 positions agree with TRBD2. The CDR3 contains 14 residues. Germline V gene sequence: CDR1 LNHDA, CDR2 SQIVND (reference sequence). The trim removed 5 bases at V and 5 bases at J, leaving 6 bases unmatched.

The V and J genes are TRBV7-2 and TRBJ2-3, with D perhaps matching TRBD2 (5 bases). The CDR3 is 14 residues long. V was cut by 3 bases and J by 0 bases, with 7 bases left in between. Germline V gene data show CDR1 as SGHTA and CDR2 as FQGNSA. The CDR3 nucleotides read TGTGCCAGCAGCTTCGGAGGCAGCACAGATACGCAGTATTTT. This sequence encodes CASSFGGSTDTQYF.

The CDR3 DNA reads as TGTGCCAGCAGCTTAAGTGGGAGAAGCTCCTACGAGCAGTACTTC. As protein: CASSLSGRSSYEQYF. The chain uses TRBV7-2 and TRBJ2-7; D is possibly TRBD2 (5 bases). Trimming left V 2 bases short and J 0 bases short, with 11 bases between. The CDR3 spans 15 residues. CDR1 is SGHTA and CDR2 is FQGNSA in the germline V gene. Variable domain in full (rest from reference TRBV7-2 and TRBJ2-7): GAGVSQSPSNKVTEKGKDVELRCDPISGHTALYWYRQSLGQGLEFLIYFQGNSAPDKSGLPSDRFSAERTGGSVSTLTIQRTQQEDSAVYLCASSLSGRSSYEQYFGPGTRLTVT.